The 6 T cell receptor beta chains below all came from one sample that was sequenced in a study of OX40 agonist ivuxolimab in advanced cancers. Profiled with immunoSEQ multiplex PCR; TCRdb holds only in-frame clones, not every one. The repertoire holds some 30,000 clones, with about four fifths as singletons. The sample was CD4+ or CD8+ T cells sorted from blood, taken in a trial of the OX40 agonist ivuxolimab. All receptors derive from an adult with an advanced solid tumor such as melanoma, head and neck, liver or kidney cancer.

J is TRBJ1-2 and V is TRBV4-3; D might be TRBD1 (5 bases). CDR1 and CDR2 (germline): LGHNA, YSLEER. The length of the CDR3 is 15 residues. Deletions cut 1 base from V and 8 bases from J, with 17 bases between. The CDR3: CASSQVAGVPDGYTF. In nucleotides, the CDR3 is TGCGCCAGCAGCCAAGTGGCGGGGGTCCCCGACGGCTACACCTTC.

The chain couples TRBV1 to TRBJ2-1; TRBD2, the table's D call, was not compared with the DNA. TRBV1 has pseudogene status. The CDR3 covers 15 residues. The CDR3 nucleotides read TGCACCAGCAGCCAAGATAAGCGGGGGGCCAATGAGCAGTTCTTC. Its translation: CTSSQDKRGANEQFF.

The CDR3 region is CASSEAGPAYNEQFF. As DNA, the CDR3 is TGTGCCAGCAGTGAAGCGGGACCAGCCTACAATGAGCAGTTCTTC. The chain combines TRBV6-1 with TRBJ2-1; perhaps D is TRBD1 or TRBD2 (5 bases each). The CDR3 is made up of 15 amino acids. The ends were cut back, 0 bases at V and 2 bases at J, with 8 bases in the middle. Germline CDR1 MNHNS, CDR2 SASEGT.

The V call is TRBV7-9, the J call TRBJ2-2, with 9 bases lining up with TRBD1. With 5 bases clipped from V and 6 bases from J, the junction kept 7 bases outside the gene matches. Germline-derived CDR1 and CDR2 are SEHNR and FQNEAQ (reference sequence). This CDR3 is built from 15 residues. The CDR3 sequence is CASSPGQGSAGELFF. The CDR3 region has the DNA TGTGCCAGCAGCCCGGGACAGGGTAGTGCCGGGGAGCTGTTTTTT.

J is TRBJ2-7 and V is TRBV5-6; unclear D gene. The V end lost 0 bases, the J end lost 3 bases, and 7 bases lay between the germline ends. The germline CDR1 and CDR2 sequences are SGHDT and YYEEEE. The CDR3 contains 13 residues. Here the CDR3 DNA reads TGTGCCAGCAGCTTGGCCAACGGCTACGAGCAGTACTTC. Its protein product is CASSLANGYEQYF. Looking up the rest from reference TRBV5-6 and TRBJ2-7 gives the full variable domain: DAGVTQSPTHLIKTRGQQVTLRCSPKSGHDTVSWYQQALGQGPQFIFQYYEEEERQRGNFPDRFSGHQFPNYSSELNVNALLLGDSALYLCASSLANGYEQYFGPGTRLTVT.

A word on this clone: Other nucleotide sequences from this sample produce the same CDR3. The chain employs TRBV4-1 and TRBJ2-5, with unresolved D. The CDR3 is 12 residues long. The ends were cut back, 0 bases at V and 1 base at J, with 0 bases in the middle. Germline V gene lookup returns CDR1 MGHRA and CDR2 YSYEKL. The CDR3 DNA follows: TGCGCCAGCAGCCAAGACCAAGAGACCCAGTACTTC. As protein: CASSQDQETQYF.